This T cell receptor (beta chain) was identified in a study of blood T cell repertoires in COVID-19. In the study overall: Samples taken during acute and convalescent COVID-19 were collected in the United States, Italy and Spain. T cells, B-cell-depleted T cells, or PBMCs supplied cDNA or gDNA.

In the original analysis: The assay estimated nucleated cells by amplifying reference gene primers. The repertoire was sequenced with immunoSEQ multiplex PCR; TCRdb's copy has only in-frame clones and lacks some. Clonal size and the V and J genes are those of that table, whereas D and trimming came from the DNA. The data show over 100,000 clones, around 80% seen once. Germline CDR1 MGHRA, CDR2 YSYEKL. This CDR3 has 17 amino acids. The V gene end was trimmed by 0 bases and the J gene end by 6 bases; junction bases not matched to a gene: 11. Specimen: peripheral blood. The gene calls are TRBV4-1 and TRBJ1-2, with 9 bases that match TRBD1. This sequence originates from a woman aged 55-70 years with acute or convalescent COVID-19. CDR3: CASSQDGGGQGIHGYTF. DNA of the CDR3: TGCGCCAGCAGCCAAGATGGGGGCGGACAGGGGATCCATGGCTACACCTTC.